This T cell receptor (beta chain) was identified during a study of shared clonotypes between healthy human individuals. General observations from the study: The rarefaction results pointed to incomplete sorted-subset sequencing despite large depth.

Assay used: immunoSEQ multiplex PCR; TCRdb lists only in-frame clones, some missing. This table holds 190,000 or so clones, approximately 70% found once. V lost 2 bases and J lost 4; bases outside the gene matches: 6. CDR3 length: 17 residues. The germline V gene has CDR1 SNHLY and CDR2 FYNNEI. Notes on this clone: Its antigen is not known.

The sequence came from a man aged 25 to 40 in good health. Source material: memory CD4+ T cells sorted from blood. The subset denotes: CD45RA-negative fraction. The rearrangement links TRBV2 to TRBJ2-1, with 12 bases lining up with TRBD2. The CDR3 sequence: CASSELGLAGKYNEQFF. The CDR3, as DNA: TGTGCCAGCAGTGAACTTGGACTAGCGGGAAAATACAATGAGCAGTTCTTC.